This T cell receptor (beta chain) was recovered during a study of beta chain features in type 1 diabetes. Study findings and constraints: Significant though moderate, a shortening of TCRB CDR3s appeared in all four CD4+ subsets of Type 1 diabetes patients.

J gave up 1 base and V 9 bases, and 4 bases lay outside the gene matches. The CDR3 is made up of 14 amino acids. Germline-derived CDR1 and CDR2 are MGHDK and SYGVNS. For this clone: Its antigen is as yet unknown.

Expressed TCRB transcripts were sequenced because the isolated RNA had all been reverse transcribed beforehand. The protocol was immunoSEQ multiplex PCR, while the TCRdb copy is restricted to in-frame clones and leaves out a portion. The data show approximately 150,000 clones, 63% seen once. This TCR derives from a young man with type 1 diabetes. Specimen: naive CD4+ T cells from blood. The rearrangement joins TRBV25-1 to TRBJ2-3; 10 nucleotides agree with TRBD2. The DNA of the CDR3 is TGTGCCAGTAGGACTAGCGGAGGCACAGATACGCAGTATTTT. Protein sequence: CASRTSGGTDTQYF. Drawing the rest from reference TRBV25-1 and TRBJ2-3, the complete variable domain is EADIYQTPRYLVIGTGKKITLECSQTMGHDKMYWYQQDPGMELHLIHYSYGVNSTEKGDLSSESTVSRIRTEHFPLTLESARPSHTSQYLCASRTSGGTDTQYFGPGTRLTVL.